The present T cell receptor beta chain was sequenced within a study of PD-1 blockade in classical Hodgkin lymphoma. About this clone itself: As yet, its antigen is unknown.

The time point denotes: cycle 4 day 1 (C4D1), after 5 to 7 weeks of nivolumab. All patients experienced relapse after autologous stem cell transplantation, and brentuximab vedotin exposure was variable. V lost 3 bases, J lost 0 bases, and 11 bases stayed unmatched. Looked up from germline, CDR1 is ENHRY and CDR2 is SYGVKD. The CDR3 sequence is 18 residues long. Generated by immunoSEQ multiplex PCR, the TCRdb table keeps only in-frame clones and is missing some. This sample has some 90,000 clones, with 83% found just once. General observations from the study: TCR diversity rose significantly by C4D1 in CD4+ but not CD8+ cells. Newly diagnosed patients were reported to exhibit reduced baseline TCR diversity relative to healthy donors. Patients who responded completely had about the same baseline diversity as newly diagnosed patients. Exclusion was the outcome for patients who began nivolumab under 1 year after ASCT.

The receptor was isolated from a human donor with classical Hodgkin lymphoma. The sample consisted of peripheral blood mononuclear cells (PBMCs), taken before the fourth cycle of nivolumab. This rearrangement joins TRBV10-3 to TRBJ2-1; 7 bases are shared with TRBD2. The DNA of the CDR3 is TGTGCCATCAGTGATGACCGCGGGAGCCTCCGCTCCTACAATGAGCAGTTCTTC. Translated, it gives CAISDDRGSLRSYNEQFF.